The entry below gives a single T cell receptor (beta chain) sequence along with its context. The antigen this receptor binds is unknown. The input lacks base qualities; no much larger clone sits a single base away. The source of the sample is a study of blood T cell repertoires in COVID-19 (TCRdb year 2020). Regarding the complete study: Samples covering the acute and convalescent phases of COVID-19 were provided by collaborators in the United States, Italy and Spain. The material from the prospective study consisted of cDNA or gDNA derived from T cells, B-cell-depleted T cells, or PBMCs. The dataset comprised deeply sampled blood TCRbeta repertoires from subjects exposed to, actively infected with, or recovered from COVID-19. A freely available public database, intended as a resource for researchers studying the immune response to SARS-CoV-2, is where the repertoires were released. Samples were obtained from the ongoing ImmuneRACE study (first 160 participants) and from some 1,200 subjects provided by 6 global collaborators. The sample metadata nearly always contained a de-identified subject ID, COVID-19 status, age in years and sex. Where available, HLA class I and class II types were taken from metadata supplied by the sample provider and were not determined by assay-based typing.

Study-wide conclusions, independent of this receptor: The quantity of clinical and demographic metadata differed by source and by participant and was supplied without curation.

Taken from the germline V gene, the CDR1 and CDR2 loops are SGHDT and YYEEEE. Spanning cysteine to phenylalanine, the CDR3 consists of 16 amino acids. The sequence is cut down to CDR3 DNA, 48 bases in frame from base 1. Compared with germline, V lacks 1 base and J lacks 3 bases; bases without a gene match: 7. TCRbeta CDR3 regions were amplified from genomic DNA by means of the immunoSEQ Assay, a bias-controlled multiplex PCR. The authors' pipeline ran thus. Within the assay, amplification of reference gene primers was used to estimate how many nucleated cells each sample contained. To quantify the absolute abundance of each unique TCRbeta CDR3 rearrangement, sequence reads were collapsed and filtered. For each sample, productive Simpson clonality was calculated by taking the square root of Simpson's diversity index across productive rearrangements. TCRdb mirrors the immuneACCESS table, restricted to in-frame sequences. Some clones are absent from its copies; in checked studies, under half trace to an unresolved V gene, and the reason for the others is unknown. V and J calls and clone size come straight from that table; D and trimming were deduced from the DNA. The sample table lists approximately 49,000 clones, 81% of them with a count of one. Jointly, the top ten make up about 22% of the sample.

One collaborating source in Seattle enrolled patients during active infection and followed them longitudinally through the course of disease. Collaborating institutions collected whole blood in K2EDTA tubes following their own protocols. For TCRbeta analysis, collaborators shipped samples in one of three forms: frozen whole blood, isolated PBMCs, or DNA extracted from either of those sample types. This TCR was recovered from a woman of 80 years or more with COVID-19, enrolled during active disease. The sequence is built from TRBV5-6 and TRBJ2-3; 8 central nucleotides agree with TRBD1. Sequencing was carried out using peripheral blood. The DNA reads TGTGCCAGCAGCTTGATTTTGACAGGGGTGACAGATACGCAGTATTTT. This is translated as CASSLILTGVTDTQYF.